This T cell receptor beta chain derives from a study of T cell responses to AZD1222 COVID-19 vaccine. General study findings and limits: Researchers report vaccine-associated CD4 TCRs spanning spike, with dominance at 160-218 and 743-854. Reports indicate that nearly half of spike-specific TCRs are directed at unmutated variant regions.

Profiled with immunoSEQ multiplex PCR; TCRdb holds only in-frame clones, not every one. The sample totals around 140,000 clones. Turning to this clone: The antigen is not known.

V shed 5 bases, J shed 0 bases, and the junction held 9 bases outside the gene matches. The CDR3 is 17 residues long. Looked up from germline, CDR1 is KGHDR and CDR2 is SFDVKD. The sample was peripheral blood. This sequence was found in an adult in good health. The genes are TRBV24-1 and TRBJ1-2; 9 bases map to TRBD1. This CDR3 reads CATSGRGQGPTNYGYTF. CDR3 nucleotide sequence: TGTGCCACCAGTGGAAGGGGACAGGGACCCACTAACTATGGCTACACCTTC.